Presented here are 5 T cell receptor beta chains from one specimen sequenced in a study of blood T cell repertoires in COVID-19. Libraries were prepared by immunoSEQ multiplex PCR; TCRdb keeps only in-frame clonotypes and omits some of them. The sample holds around 380,000 clones; more than 70% are singletons and the top ten take approximately 1.2%. The source material was PBMCs or T cells enriched from blood (not recorded which). These receptor sequences come from a man aged 25-40 years who had recovered from COVID-19.

The rearrangement joins TRBV7-8 to TRBJ2-3, with D possibly TRBD1 on 6 matching bases. The germline CDR1 and CDR2 sequences are SGHVS and FQNEAQ. Trimming shortened V by 3 bases and J by 3 bases, and 13 bases separated the two germline ends. The CDR3 contains 15 residues. CDR3 sequence reads: CASSLHRVTTDTQYF. In DNA, the CDR3 is TGTGCCAGCAGCTTGCACAGGGTAACAACAGATACGCAGTATTTT.

This clone showed up just a few times. This chain connects TRBV7-6 to TRBJ2-2, with 9 bases aligning to TRBD1. Looked up from germline, CDR1 is SGHVS and CDR2 is FNYEAQ. Germline trimming cut 5 bases from V and 6 bases from J; bases unmatched to any gene: 7. The CDR3 spans 15 residues. The CDR3 spells CASSQGQGGAGELFF. The CDR3, as DNA: TGTGCCAGCAGCCAGGGACAGGGTGGCGCCGGGGAGCTGTTTTTT.

V and J are TRBV18 and TRBJ2-5; D may be TRBD2 (6 bases). V was shortened by 3 bases and J by 2 bases, with 10 bases between the two germline ends. The length of the CDR3 is 14 residues. Germline assignment: CDR1 KGHSH and CDR2 LQKENI. The CDR3 DNA is TGTGCCAGCTCACCGGGGCGGGGACAAGAGACCCAGTACTTC. Residues: CASSPGRGQETQYF.

The V call is TRBV11-2, the J call TRBJ2-5; possible D gene TRBD2, 5 bases. V was pared by 1 base and J by 7 bases, with 10 bases between. Germline V gene data show CDR1 as SGHAT and CDR2 as FQNNGV. This CDR3 is built from 13 residues. The CDR3, as DNA: TGTGCCAGCAGCTTAGGCGCCCGGGGGACCCAGTACTTC. This sequence encodes CASSLGARGTQYF.

The rearrangement uses TRBV10-3 and TRBJ1-1; possibly TRBD1 for D (5 bases). Trimming removed 3 bases from V and 1 base from J, with 18 bases in between. The CDR3 runs to 17 residues. The germline gives CDR1 ENHRY, CDR2 SYGVKD. The CDR3 bases are TGTGCCATCAGTGATCCAAGGGGTAGGCGGGAGAACACTGAAGCTTTCTTT. Residues: CAISDPRGRRENTEAFF.